A selection of T cell receptor beta chains follows, all from one sample in a study of blood T cell repertoires in COVID-19. Sequencing was performed with immunoSEQ multiplex PCR; in TCRdb, only in-frame clones are kept and a portion is missing. Of 100,000 to 150,000 clones in the sample, around 81% were seen once. Source material: peripheral blood. These receptors originate from a man aged 25 to 40 with COVID-19, enrolled during active disease. CDR3s leave out the opening cysteine and the closing phenylalanine or tryptophan. D genes are given only for firm matches.

v_call | d_call | cdr3_aa
TRBV4-2 | TRBD2 | ASSQEGGLAVDTQY
TRBV27 | TRBD2 | ASSPGLAGAYNEQF
TRBV9 | NA | ASSPGIRFF
TRBV20-1 | TRBD2 | SASLSGGYEQF
TRBV12-5 | NA | ASALGTASYNEQF
TRBV18 | NA | ASSPGQGQRYGYT
TRBV28 | NA | ASIPSWVTQSTDTQY
TRBV11-2 | TRBD2 | ASRSPGLAVETQY
TRBV12-3/TRBV12-4 | TRBD1 | ASSTGTAYGYT
TRBV6-5 | NA | ASSFQTGSTYEQY
TRBV9 | TRBD2 | ASSQPKAGTYTGELF
TRBV27 | TRBD2 | ASSIRLAGDQSYEQY
TRBV7-9 | TRBD1 | ASSPRDRLNTEAF
TRBV3-1/TRBV3-2 | NA | ASSQQARGYT
TRBV6-1 | TRBD1 | ASSERETGDTYSNQPQH
TRBV3-1/TRBV3-2 | NA | ASSQVLGGGETQY
TRBV19 | TRBD2 | ASMLGGGTPRYNEQF
TRBV18 | NA | ASSPGGGGNTIY
TRBV19 | TRBD1 | ASSMVDRGQAF
TRBV4-3 | NA | ASSQGTGTYNEQF
TRBV12-3/TRBV12-4 | NA | ASSLAGGEKLF
TRBV28 | NA | ASSSGQSYGYT
TRBV19 | TRBD2 | ASSGGTHTGELF
TRBV7-2 | TRBD1 | ASSFDRDPIYEQY
TRBV10-3 | NA | AISEWGGAREKLF
TRBV6-5 | TRBD1 | ASPGTGGGEQY
TRBV2 | TRBD2 | ASSVASGSSTDTQY
TRBV5-6 | NA | ASSLPPGRGGYT
TRBV9 | NA | ASSVGPGGQGEQY